This T cell receptor (beta chain) was recorded in a study of cytomegalovirus exposure and HLA in healthy donors. Findings and caveats of the study: Indistinguishability led to the exclusion of some V segments, TRBV6-2 and TRBV6-3 included. According to an earlier analysis, most TCR beta V segments yielded productive rearrangements about 90% or about 30% of the time. A classifier reportedly called cytomegalovirus status with high sensitivity and specificity.

Turning to this clone: Antigen unknown.

Vbeta (60) and Jbeta (13) primers were used in the PCR. In the original processing: Later analysis identified approximately 80 million unique TCR beta chains, 9 million to 12 million shared. Assay: immunoSEQ multiplex PCR; the TCRdb copy retains only in-frame clones and omits some. Clone size and V and J calls were adopted from that table, with D and trimming inferred from the DNA. This repertoire shows around 88,000 clones, approximately 81% found once; its top ten account for over 4%. With 4 bases clipped from V and 7 bases from J, the junction kept 8 bases outside the gene matches. This CDR3 has 14 residues.

This sequence joins TRBV5-3 and TRBJ1-5, with TRBD1 matching 7 bases. TRBV5-3 is an open reading frame whose function is uncertain. What was sequenced was PBMCs. The source is a middle-aged woman in good health and CMV-seropositive. CDR3: CARSRTGVKQPQHF. The CDR3 DNA reads TGTGCCAGAAGCCGTACAGGGGTGAAACAGCCCCAGCATTTT.